These 30 T cell receptor beta chains were all obtained from the same sample, sequenced in a study of cytomegalovirus exposure and HLA in healthy donors. Both 60 Vbeta primers and 13 Jbeta primers went into the PCR. Clones were sequenced by immunoSEQ multiplex PCR, and TCRdb holds only the in-frame ones, with some missing. The table has some 120,000 clones, 83% seen once; the top ten hold around 3.5%. Sequencing input: PBMCs. The receptors stem from a woman in her thirties or forties in good health and CMV-seropositive.

This clone was seen a few times. The V call is TRBV7-6, the J call TRBJ2-1, with 7 bases identical to TRBD2. With V trimmed by 5 bases and J by 7 bases, 2 bases remained unmatched. CDR1 is SGHVS and CDR2 is FNYEAQ in the germline V gene. The CDR3 sequence is 12 residues long. CDR3 coding DNA: TGTGCCAGCAGCCCGGGGGGTAATGAGCAGTTCTTC. This translates into CASSPGGNEQFF.

The genes are TRBV9 and TRBJ2-5; 7 positions agree with TRBD1. Per germline, CDR1 SGDLS and CDR2 YYNGEE. The CDR3 consists of 15 residues. The trim removed 6 bases at V and 4 bases at J, leaving 12 bases unmatched. The CDR3 loop is CASTGSGTAGETQYF. The CDR3 coding sequence is TGTGCCAGCACCGGCTCCGGGACAGCTGGAGAGACCCAGTACTTC.

The V gene is TRBV4-1, the J gene TRBJ2-7; the D gene is possibly TRBD2 (6 bases). CDR1 MGHRA and CDR2 YSYEKL come from the germline V gene. V was pared by 3 bases and J by 1 base, with 13 bases between. The CDR3 contains 15 residues. The CDR3, as DNA: TGCGCCAGCAGCCAGAATAGCGGACCTTCCTACGAGCAGTACTTC. It specifies CASSQNSGPSYEQYF.

This chain joins TRBV29-1 and TRBJ2-1; D might be TRBD2 (6 bases). This CDR3 contains 15 residues. Trimming took off 4 bases at V and 0 bases at J, with 13 bases between the two ends. Looked up from germline, CDR1 is SQVTM and CDR2 is ANQGSEA. CDR3 protein: CSVARDSGSYNEQFF. The CDR3 nucleotides read TGCAGCGTTGCCAGGGACTCAGGCTCCTACAATGAGCAGTTCTTC.

The chain combines TRBV4-3 with TRBJ2-3, with 8 bases identical to TRBD1. The CDR3 length is 15 residues. Germline-derived CDR1 and CDR2 are LGHNA and YSLEER. V dropped 1 base and J dropped 4; count of bases not matched to a gene: 4. The CDR3 bases are TGCGCCAGCAGCCAAGTGGTGGACAGGGCAGATACGCAGTATTTT. Its protein is CASSQVVDRADTQYF.

The chain employs TRBV5-6 and TRBJ2-3; 12 bases match TRBD2. Germline V gene lookup returns CDR1 SGHDT and CDR2 YYEEEE. With V trimmed by 3 bases and J by 4 bases, 3 bases remained unmatched. CDR3 length: 15 residues. CDR3 protein: CASSSGLAGPDTQYF. The CDR3 DNA reads TGTGCCAGCAGCTCGGGACTAGCGGGTCCAGATACGCAGTATTTT. Complete variable domain (other parts from reference TRBV5-6 and TRBJ2-3): DAGVTQSPTHLIKTRGQQVTLRCSPKSGHDTVSWYQQALGQGPQFIFQYYEEEERQRGNFPDRFSGHQFPNYSSELNVNALLLGDSALYLCASSSGLAGPDTQYFGPGTRLTVL.

This chain uses TRBV9 with TRBJ2-5; 7 bases are shared with TRBD1. The V gene's germline CDR1 is SGDLS and CDR2 YYNGEE. V lost 1 base and J lost 1; bases outside the gene matches: 4. The CDR3 length is 15 residues. The CDR3 sequence is CASSVSTGVQETQYF. Here the CDR3 DNA reads TGTGCCAGCAGCGTAAGCACAGGGGTCCAAGAGACCCAGTACTTC.

The chain uses TRBV5-1 and TRBJ1-5, with unresolved D. CDR1 and CDR2 from the germline V gene are SGHRS and YFSETQ. The CDR3 is 15 amino acids. The V and J ends lost 0 bases and 2 bases respectively, with 9 bases between them. The CDR3 DNA follows: TGCGCCAGCAGCTTGGCCGAGAGGCGCAATCAGCCCCAGCATTTT. Residues: CASSLAERRNQPQHF.

The sample holds a few counts of this clone. V is TRBV5-4 and J is TRBJ2-7; no clear D. Trimming removed 0 bases at V and 2 bases at J, with 9 bases between. Germline V gene data show CDR1 as SGHNT and CDR2 as YYREEE (reference sequence). CDR3 length: 14 residues. DNA of the CDR3: TGTGCCAGCAGCTTGGGCAGCGTAACCTACGAGCAGTACTTC. It is translated as CASSLGSVTYEQYF.

This chain connects TRBV6-6 to TRBJ2-1; TRBD1 aligns across 10 bases. Germline values: CDR1 MNHNY, CDR2 SVGAGI (reference sequence). V shed 0 bases and J 5 bases; nucleotides not matched to a gene: 4. This CDR3 has 16 residues. In DNA form, the CDR3 reads TGTGCCAGCAGTTACTCAAGGACAGGGGGGAACAATGAGCAGTTCTTC. As protein: CASSYSRTGGNNEQFF.

The chain combines TRBV11-1 with TRBJ2-5, with 9 bases matching TRBD1. Per the germline V gene, CDR1 is SGHAT and CDR2 is FQDESV (reference sequence). The CDR3 totals 14 residues. V lost 5 bases, J lost 11 bases, and 12 bases stayed unmatched. The CDR3 DNA is TGTGCCAGCAGCCCCCGGGACAGGGTTGGAGAGCAGTACTTC. Protein: CASSPRDRVGEQYF.

V gene TRBV7-9 combines with J gene TRBJ2-3; the match to TRBD2 covers 9 bases. This CDR3 has 14 amino acids. The germline V gene encodes CDR1 SEHNR and CDR2 FQNEAQ (reference sequence). V trimming: 0 bases; J trimming: 7 bases; junction bases outside the gene matches: 2. CDR3 in DNA: TGTGCCAGCAGCTTAGCTAGCGGGAGCTATACGCAGTATTTT. Amino acids: CASSLASGSYTQYF.

This chain uses TRBV4-2 with TRBJ2-3; 9 nucleotides align to TRBD1. CDR1 and CDR2 (germline): LGHNA, YNFKEQ. The CDR3 sequence is 16 residues long. V lost 1 base and J lost 6; bases outside the gene matches: 8. CDR3: CASSQATGQGWDTQYF. The CDR3 bases are TGTGCCAGCAGCCAAGCGACGGGACAGGGATGGGATACGCAGTATTTT.

The chain combines TRBV9 with TRBJ1-1; 9 nucleotides agree with TRBD1. CDR3 length equals 15 residues. Trimming removed 3 bases from V and 7 bases from J; junction bases left unmatched: 10. Germline V CDR1 and CDR2: SGDLS, YYNGEE. The CDR3 protein is CASSATGGAGLEAFF. CDR3 nucleotides: TGTGCCAGCAGCGCCACAGGGGGCGCGGGGCTTGAAGCTTTCTTT.

The chain couples TRBV19 to TRBJ1-1; 10 bases align to TRBD1. V was clipped by 8 bases and J by 11 bases; unmatched bases: 20. The CDR3 extends over 16 amino acids. CDR1 and CDR2 (germline): LNHDA, SQIVND (reference sequence). CDR3 loop: CASSNENLIGQGDAFF. The CDR3 nucleotides read TGTGCCAGTTCAAATGAGAACCTAATCGGACAGGGGGACGCTTTCTTT.

This clone was seen a handful of times. The V call is TRBV5-1, the J call TRBJ1-1; perhaps TRBD1 as D (5 bases). With 0 bases removed from V and 6 bases from J, the gap between germline ends came to 9 bases. This CDR3 is built from 13 residues. Germline CDR1 reads SGHRS; CDR2 reads YFSETQ. For the CDR3, the DNA is TGCGCCAGCAGCTTGGGGACATTCTCTGAAGCTTTCTTT. Translated: CASSLGTFSEAFF.

Details on this clone: This same CDR3 is encoded by further DNA sequences in the sample. The V and J genes are TRBV30 and TRBJ1-5; 8 bases match TRBD1. CDR1 GTSNPN and CDR2 SVGIG come from the germline V gene (reference sequence). This CDR3 spans 13 amino acids. The V segment lost 1 base and the J segment 7 bases; nucleotides outside the gene matches: 3. CDR3 in DNA: TGTGCCTGGAGTGCAGGGGGCGGACAGCCCCAGCATTTT. Protein product: CAWSAGGGQPQHF.

The chain recombines TRBV19 with TRBJ2-7; 7 bases fit TRBD1. J was trimmed by 6 bases and V by 6 bases; bases with no gene match: 14. Germline CDR1 and CDR2: LNHDA and SQIVND (reference sequence). The length of the CDR3 is 15 residues. The CDR3 DNA is TGTGCCAGTAGAAACCGTGGACAGGCATTCGGCGAGCAGTACTTC. Translated, it gives CASRNRGQAFGEQYF.

The J gene is TRBJ2-5, the V gene TRBV11-3; 10 bases are shared with TRBD2. Germline trimming cut 3 bases from V and 5 bases from J; bases unmatched to any gene: 3. This CDR3 contains 14 residues. The germline CDR1 and CDR2 sequences are SGHNT and YENEEA. CDR3 in DNA: TGTGCCAGCAGCTTGGGAGCGGGAGGGGAGACCCAGTACTTC. As protein: CASSLGAGGETQYF.

The chain joins TRBV18 to TRBJ2-3; 12 nucleotides line up with TRBD2. The CDR3 has 17 amino acids. CDR1 is KGHSH and CDR2 is LQKENI in the germline V gene. With V trimmed by 3 bases and J by 0 bases, 4 bases remained unmatched. This CDR3 is CASSPPGTSGSTDTQYF. In nucleotides, the CDR3 is TGTGCCAGCTCACCCCCCGGGACTAGCGGGAGCACAGATACGCAGTATTTT.

The CDR3 DNA follows: TGCGCCAGCAGCCAACCTCAGGGAAAAACCGGAAACACCATATATTTT. Its protein product is CASSQPQGKTGNTIYF. The rearrangement joins TRBV4-1 to TRBJ1-3; D might be TRBD1 (5 bases). V dropped 2 bases and J dropped 4 bases, with 15 bases sitting between them. The CDR3 length is 16 residues. The germline CDR1 and CDR2 sequences are MGHRA and YSYEKL.

There are a few counts of this clone. This chain connects TRBV7-2 to TRBJ2-3; maybe TRBD2 (7 bases). The CDR3 loop spans 12 amino acids. Germline V gene sequence: CDR1 SGHTA, CDR2 FQGNSA. The ends were cut back, 8 bases at V and 6 bases at J, with 12 bases in the middle. The CDR3 DNA reads TGTGCCAGCGCGGGGGCAAGCGATACGCAGTATTTT. Residues: CASAGASDTQYF.

The chain carries TRBV9 and TRBJ2-3; 10 bases agree with TRBD2. J lost 2 bases, V lost 3 bases, and 6 bases had no gene match. CDR1 and CDR2 from the germline V gene are SGDLS and YYNGEE. This CDR3 comprises 16 residues. The CDR3 region is CASSDWTSGLTDTQYF. The DNA of the CDR3 is TGTGCCAGCAGCGACTGGACTAGCGGACTCACAGATACGCAGTATTTT.

The chain uses TRBV4-3 and TRBJ2-5; 8 nucleotides align to TRBD1. Per germline, CDR1 LGHNA and CDR2 YSLEER. This CDR3 is 14 amino acids long. After removal of 3 bases from V and 0 bases from J, the junction contained 0 bases not matched to a gene. CDR3 nucleotides: TGCGCCAGCAGCCAGGGACAGGACCAAGAGACCCAGTACTTC. Protein sequence: CASSQGQDQETQYF.

As concerns this clone: One end of the junction does not line up with germline, which may come from a read error. The V and J genes are TRBV6-5 and TRBJ2-5; tentatively, D is TRBD1 (6 bases). Germline lookup yields CDR1 MNHEY and CDR2 SVGAGI. The CDR3 length is 13 residues. CDR3 in amino acids: CASRKQGFETQYF. CDR3 in DNA: TGTGCTAGCAGAAAACAGGGATTTGAGACCCAGTACTTC.

J is TRBJ1-1 and V is TRBV19; D is unclear. V was shortened by 1 base and J by 2 bases, with 5 bases between the two germline ends. The germline V gene has CDR1 LNHDA and CDR2 SQIVND (reference sequence). This CDR3 is built from 13 residues. The CDR3 loop reads CASSIGVNTEAFF. The CDR3 DNA reads TGTGCCAGTAGTATAGGAGTCAACACTGAAGCTTTCTTT.

The chain has TRBV28 and TRBJ1-5, with TRBD1 identical over 8 bases. The CDR3 runs 15 residues. Trimming at V came to 4 bases and at J to 5 bases, leaving 7 bases not matched to a gene. Looked up from germline, CDR1 is MDHEN and CDR2 is SYDVKM. The CDR3 here is CASSSQGGRDQPQHF. In DNA, the CDR3 is TGTGCCAGCAGTTCACAGGGGGGTCGTGATCAGCCCCAGCATTTT.

The chain uses TRBV28 and TRBJ2-7, with 12 bases that match TRBD2. Germline loops: CDR1 MDHEN, CDR2 SYDVKM. V was pared by 1 base and J by 4 bases, with 5 bases of the junction left unmatched. The CDR3 consists of 16 residues. CDR3 sequence: CASSLSGLAGAYEQYF. In nucleotides, the CDR3 is TGTGCCAGCAGTTTATCGGGACTAGCGGGCGCATACGAGCAGTACTTC.

The CDR3 DNA is TGTGCCAGCAGTCCAGGGACAGGGAACACTGAAGCTTTCTTT. Its protein product is CASSPGTGNTEAFF. This chain joins TRBV9 and TRBJ1-1, with TRBD1 identical over 8 bases. The trim removed 5 bases at V and 1 base at J, leaving 4 bases unmatched. The CDR3 extends over 14 amino acids. CDR1 is SGDLS, CDR2 YYNGEE, per germline.

The rearrangement joins TRBV9 to TRBJ2-5; TRBD2 agrees at 12 bases. This CDR3 is 17 amino acids long. Germline trimming cut 5 bases from V and 0 bases from J; bases unmatched to any gene: 8. Per the germline V gene, CDR1 is SGDLS and CDR2 is YYNGEE. This chain's CDR3 is CASRLAGGPAYQETQYF. CDR3 nucleotides: TGTGCCAGCAGACTAGCGGGAGGCCCAGCTTACCAAGAGACCCAGTACTTC. Based on the CDR3 plus reference TRBV9 and TRBJ2-5, the full variable domain is DSGVTQTPKHLITATGQRVTLRCSPRSGDLSVYWYQQSLDQGLQFLIQYYNGEERAKGNILERFSAQQFPDLHSELNLSSLELGDSALYFCASRLAGGPAYQETQYFGPGTRLLVL.